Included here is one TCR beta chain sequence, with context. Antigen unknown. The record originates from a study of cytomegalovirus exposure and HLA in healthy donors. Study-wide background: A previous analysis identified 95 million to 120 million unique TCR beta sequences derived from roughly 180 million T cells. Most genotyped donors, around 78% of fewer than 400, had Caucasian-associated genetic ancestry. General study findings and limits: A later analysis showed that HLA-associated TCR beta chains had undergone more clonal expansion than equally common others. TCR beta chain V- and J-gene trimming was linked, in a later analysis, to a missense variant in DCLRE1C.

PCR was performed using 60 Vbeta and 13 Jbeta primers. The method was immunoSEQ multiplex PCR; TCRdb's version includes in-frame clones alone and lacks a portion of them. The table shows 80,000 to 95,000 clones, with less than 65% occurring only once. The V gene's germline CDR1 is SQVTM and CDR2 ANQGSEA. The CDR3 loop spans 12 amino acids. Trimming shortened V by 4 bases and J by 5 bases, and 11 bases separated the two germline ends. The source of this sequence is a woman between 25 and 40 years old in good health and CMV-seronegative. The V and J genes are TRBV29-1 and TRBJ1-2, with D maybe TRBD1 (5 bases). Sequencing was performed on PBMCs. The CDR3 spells CSVVRQTYGYTF. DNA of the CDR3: TGCAGCGTTGTCCGACAGACGTATGGCTACACCTTC.